A selection of T cell receptor beta chains follows, all from one sample in a study of vaccination and CD4 T cells after COVID-19. MiXCR, run by TCRdb on the PCR reads, gives a single entry per CDR3 protein. The table lists roughly 20,000 distinct CDR3 sequences, about half of them singletons, with 3% in the top ten. Their cognate antigens are unknown. The starting material was CD4+ T cells from blood, cultured in vitro, obtained after SARS-CoV-2 vaccination. These receptor sequences come from a human donor who had recovered from COVID-19. CDR3s include the opening cysteine and the closing phenylalanine or tryptophan. D genes are given only for firm matches. For some rows the clone size is stated as once, few or many, or as a class when expanded; others skip it.

j_call clone_size d_call v_call cdr3_nt cdr3_aa
TRBJ1-2 few - TRBV20-1 TGCAGTGCTAGAGATCCCCCTACAGGGAGCTATGGCTACACCTTC CSARDPPTGSYGYTF
TRBJ1-2 - - TRBV10-2 TGCGCCAGCAGGCCTATTCCGGTTAACTATGGCTACACCTTC CASRPIPVNYGYTF
TRBJ2-3 - - TRBV28 TGTGCCAGCAGTGGTTACAGGGTACGCTCGGGCACAGATACGCAGTATTTT CASSGYRVRSGTDTQYF
TRBJ1-6 - - TRBV20-1 TGCAGTGCTAGTTCCCGACAGTATAATTCACCCCTCCACTTT CSASSRQYNSPLHF
TRBJ2-1 - TRBD2 TRBV20-1 TGCAGTGCTAGACCTACTAGCGGGGCCTACAATGAGCAGTTCTTC CSARPTSGAYNEQFF
TRBJ2-3 few TRBD2 TRBV6-1 TGTGCCAGTACCCCGGGAGGTACAGATACGCAGTATTTT CASTPGGTDTQYF
TRBJ1-1 - - TRBV28 TGTGCCAGCAGTTTCGTATCCCTAGACACTGAAGCTTTCTTT CASSFVSLDTEAFF
TRBJ1-2 few - TRBV27 TGTGCCAGCAGTTTAATAGGGAGGGATAGCTATGGCTACACCTTC CASSLIGRDSYGYTF
TRBJ2-3 few - TRBV6-1 TGTGCCAGCAGTACACACACAGATACGCAGTATTTT CASSTHTDTQYF
TRBJ2-3 - - TRBV5-1 TGCGCCAGCAAGCATGGTAGCACAGATACGCAGTATTTT CASKHGSTDTQYF
TRBJ1-2 once TRBD1 TRBV19 TGTGCCAGTAGTCTGTCCCGGGACAGCTATGGCTACACCTTC CASSLSRDSYGYTF
TRBJ1-2 - TRBD1 TRBV20-1 TGCAGTGCTCCGAGGACAGGGGGCAACCACACCTTC CSAPRTGGNHTF
TRBJ2-3 - TRBD2 TRBV11-3 TGTGCCAGCAGCTTTGACCAGCGGGAGAACACAGATACGCAGTATTTT CASSFDQRENTDTQYF
TRBJ1-1 - - TRBV12-3/TRBV12-4 TGTGCCAGCAGTTTAGCGCTGGTCACTGAAGCTTTCTTT CASSLALVTEAFF
TRBJ1-1 - - TRBV5-4 TGTGCCAGCAGCTTGGTTAACACTGAAGCTTTCTTT CASSLVNTEAFF
TRBJ1-5 - TRBD1 TRBV20-1 TGCAGTGCTGGGGACAGGGGTTTGGTCAATCAGCCCCAGCATTTT CSAGDRGLVNQPQHF
TRBJ2-3 - TRBD2 TRBV11-3 TGTGCCAGCAGCTTAGCCCTAGCGGGAGGGCCAGATACGCAGTATTTT CASSLALAGGPDTQYF
TRBJ2-5 - - TRBV2 TGTGCCTCCTCTGGAGGGGTCCAAGAGACCCAGTACTTC CASSGGVQETQYF
TRBJ2-1 - TRBD2 TRBV7-8 TGTGCCAGCAGCCCTACCGGGACTAAAGACGGTGAGCAGTTCTTC CASSPTGTKDGEQFF
TRBJ1-6 - TRBD1 TRBV10-3 TGTGCCATCAGTTCCGGGACAGAGGGTTCACCCCTCCACTTT CAISSGTEGSPLHF
TRBJ2-7 - TRBD2 TRBV20-1 TGCAGTGCTAGAGACTTCCTATCTAGCGGGAGGTCCTACGAGCAGTACTTC CSARDFLSSGRSYEQYF
TRBJ1-2 - - TRBV6-5 TGTGCCAGCAGTTACACAAACTATGGCTACACCTTC CASSYTNYGYTF
TRBJ2-3 - - TRBV7-9 TGTGCCAGCAGCCCCGGCTGGGACGTACTAAGCACAGATACGCAGTATTTT CASSPGWDVLSTDTQYF